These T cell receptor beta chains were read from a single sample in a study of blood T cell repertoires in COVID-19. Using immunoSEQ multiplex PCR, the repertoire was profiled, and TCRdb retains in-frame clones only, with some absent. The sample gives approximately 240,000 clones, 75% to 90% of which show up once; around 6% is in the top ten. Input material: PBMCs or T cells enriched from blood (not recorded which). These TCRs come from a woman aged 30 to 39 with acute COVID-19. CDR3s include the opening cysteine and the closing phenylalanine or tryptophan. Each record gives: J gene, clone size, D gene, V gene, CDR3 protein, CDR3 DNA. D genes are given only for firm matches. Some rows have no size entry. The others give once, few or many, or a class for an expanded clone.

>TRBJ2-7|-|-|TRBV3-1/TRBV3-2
CASSQARSYEQYF
TGTGCCAGCAGCCAAGCCCGGTCGTACGAGCAGTACTTC
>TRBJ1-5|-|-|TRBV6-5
CASSYSLTENQPQHF
TGTGCCAGCAGTTACTCATTAACAGAAAATCAGCCCCAGCATTTT
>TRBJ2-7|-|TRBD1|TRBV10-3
CAITGTGTHEQYF
TGTGCCATCACCGGGACAGGGACCCACGAGCAGTACTTC
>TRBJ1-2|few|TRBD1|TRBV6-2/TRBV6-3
CASSQQGNYGYTF
TGTGCCAGCAGTCAACAGGGGAACTATGGCTACACCTTC
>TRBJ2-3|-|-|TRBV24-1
CATSTSAGTDTQYF
TGTGCCACCAGTACAAGCGCCGGCACAGATACGCAGTATTTT
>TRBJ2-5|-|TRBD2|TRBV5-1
CASTPPGRGGPETQYF
TGCGCCAGCACCCCCCCGGGGCGGGGGGGCCCAGAGACCCAGTACTTC
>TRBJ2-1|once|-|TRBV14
CASSEQVGRSSYNEQFF
TGTGCCAGCAGCGAACAGGTGGGCAGAAGCTCCTACAATGAGCAGTTCTTC
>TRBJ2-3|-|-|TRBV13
CASSPGEVSTDTQYF
TGTGCCAGCAGCCCGGGGGAGGTGAGCACAGATACGCAGTATTTT
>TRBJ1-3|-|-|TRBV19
CASSIGEAAGNTIYF
TGTGCCAGTAGTATAGGGGAAGCGGCTGGAAACACCATATATTTT
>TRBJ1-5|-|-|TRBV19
CASSRTDKSNQPQHF
TGTGCCAGTAGTAGGACAGACAAATCCAATCAGCCCCAGCATTTT
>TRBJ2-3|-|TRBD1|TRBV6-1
CASSGAWTGEVTDTQYF
TGTGCCAGCAGTGGCGCATGGACAGGAGAAGTAACAGATACGCAGTATTTT
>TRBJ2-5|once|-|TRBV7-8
CASSLFNRWETQYF
TGTGCCAGCAGCTTATTTAACAGATGGGAGACCCAGTACTTC
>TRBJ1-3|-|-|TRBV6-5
CASTTGRDSGNTIYF
TGTGCCAGCACGACAGGTCGGGACTCTGGAAACACCATATATTTT
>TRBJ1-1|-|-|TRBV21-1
CASSKSGTANTEAFF
TGTGCCAGCAGCAAATCCGGGACAGCGAACACTGAAGCTTTCTTT
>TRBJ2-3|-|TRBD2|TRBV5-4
CASSREGSTDTQYF
TGTGCCAGCAGCCGGGAGGGAAGCACAGATACGCAGTATTTT
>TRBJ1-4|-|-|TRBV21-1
CASRPGQGNEKLFF
TGTGCCAGCAGACCGGGACAAGGGAATGAAAAACTGTTTTTT